This TCR beta chain was recovered during a study of CD8+CD57+ T cells in acquired aplastic anemia. Study-level background: DNA per sorted CD4+ or CD8+ sample ranged 0.2 to 27.4 ug, averaging approximately 3.1 ug. Study-wide findings and caveats: Simpson's diversity of CD8+ cells was not significantly different in patients compared with controls.

Flow cytometry had shown expanded CD8+CD57+ cells in the patients chosen for sequencing. The blood sampling took place in patients who had so far received no therapy. Genomic DNA, serving as template, underwent TCR beta VDJ and CDR3 profiling. MiXCR was run by TCRdb on the reads, yielding one entry per CDR3 protein. The table shows 200,000 to 250,000 distinct CDR3 sequences, with more than 45% occurring only once. The V gene lost 4 bases and the J gene lost 6 bases, with 9 bases spanning the gap. Germline V lookup: CDR1 KGHDR, CDR2 SFDVKD. The CDR3 spans 12 residues. Notes on this clonotype: Its antigen is undetermined. This may stem from a read error, because a much larger clone lies one nucleotide away.

The source is a human donor with aplastic anemia. The chain recombines TRBV24-1 with TRBJ2-7, with a weak D call TRBD1 (5 bases). The sequencing input was sorted CD4+, CD8+, or CD8+CD57+ T cells (not recorded which) from PBMCs. CDR3 loop: CATSESRAEQYF. The DNA for the CDR3 is TGTGCCACCAGTGAGTCCAGGGCCGAGCAGTACTTC.